Below, 3 T cell receptor beta chains from the same sample are listed, as sequenced in a study of early T cells in non-severe SARS-CoV-2 infection. TCRdb re-called the 5' RACE reads with MiXCR, one entry per CDR3 protein. The sample lists tens of thousands of distinct CDR3 sequences, over 20% seen once, with 16% in the top ten. The sequenced sample was whole blood, obtained at baseline. These TCRs come from an adult who was a healthcare worker with PCR-confirmed SARS-CoV-2 infection or an uninfected control (not recorded which).

The chain links TRBV7-9 to TRBJ1-1; D unresolved. V was shortened by 5 bases and J by 3 bases, with 16 bases between the two germline ends. The germline V gene encodes CDR1 SEHNR and CDR2 FQNEAQ (reference sequence). This CDR3 is 15 amino acids long. In nucleotides, the CDR3 is TGTGCCAGCAGCCCGGGAGGGTCGCGGTACACTGAAGCTTTCTTT. Protein sequence: CASSPGGSRYTEAFF.

This clonotype has a handful of counts. This chain joins TRBV3-1 and TRBJ1-6; maybe TRBD1 (5 bases). V was trimmed by 4 bases and J by 7 bases, leaving 14 bases between them. CDR3 length: 15 amino acids. Germline V gene sequence: CDR1 LGHDT, CDR2 YNNKEL (reference sequence). The DNA of the CDR3 is TGTGCCAGCAGCCTCACGACAGCGTTCAATTCACCCCTCCACTTT. Translation gives CASSLTTAFNSPLHF.

In its sample, this clonotype was seen many times. V and J are TRBV18 and TRBJ1-5; 9 positions agree with TRBD1. This CDR3 has 14 amino acids. The germline gives CDR1 KGHSH, CDR2 LQKENI. V lost 2 bases and J lost 6; bases outside the gene matches: 2. The CDR3 sequence is CASSPTGGGQPQHF. The CDR3 DNA sequence: TGTGCCAGCTCACCAACAGGGGGCGGTCAGCCCCAGCATTTT.